These 19 T cell receptor beta chains originate from one sample sequenced in a study of T cells after yellow fever vaccination. Each CDR3 protein is one row after TCRdb ran MiXCR on the 5' RACE reads. The table shows around 320,000 distinct CDR3 sequences, with 3.5% to 4.5% occurring only once. Sequences were derived from PBMCs, sampled 15 days after the yellow fever booster vaccination. The receptors shown here come from a man in his late teens or twenties who received the YFV17D yellow fever vaccine.

This clonotype was seen at least ten times. The gene calls are TRBV20-1 and TRBJ2-4; weak D call: TRBD2 (6 bases). Germline-derived CDR1 and CDR2 are DFQATT and SNEGSKA (reference sequence). With 7 bases removed from V and 3 bases from J, the gap between germline ends came to 10 bases. This CDR3 has 12 amino acids. The CDR3 DNA reads TGCAGTGTTCCGACTAGCAAAAACATTCAGTACTTC. As protein: CSVPTSKNIQYF.

This clonotype was seen repeatedly, ten times or more. The V gene is TRBV6-6, the J gene TRBJ1-1, with D uncertain. Trimming cost V 8 bases and J 3 bases, with 10 bases left between them. The germline CDR1 and CDR2 sequences are MNHNY and SVGAGI (reference sequence). The CDR3 runs to 12 residues. CDR3 DNA sequence: TGTGCCAGCCAGTGGGATTACACTGAAGCTTTCTTT. The encoded protein is CASQWDYTEAFF.

The table lists this clonotype with a few counts. This chain links TRBV19 with TRBJ1-2, with 7 bases fitting TRBD1. CDR3 length: 15 residues. V was pared by 5 bases and J by 1 base, with 7 bases of the junction left unmatched. Germline assignment: CDR1 LNHDA and CDR2 SQIVND (reference sequence). The CDR3 spells CASSGRDSNNYGYTF. Here the CDR3 DNA reads TGTGCCAGTAGTGGGAGGGACAGCAATAACTATGGCTACACCTTC.

This chain uses TRBV5-4 with TRBJ2-7; D is unclear. CDR1 and CDR2 from the germline V gene are SGHNT and YYREEE (reference sequence). The CDR3 spans 13 residues. V lost 3 bases and J lost 4, with 11 bases in between. CDR3 bases: TGTGCCAGCAGCTCAATGGGGTCATACGAGCAGTACGTC. This translates into CASSSMGSYEQYV.

This clonotype was found many times. This chain joins TRBV4-3 and TRBJ2-3; D might be TRBD2 (5 bases). Germline V gene sequence: CDR1 LGHNA, CDR2 YSLEER. Trimming pared 4 bases from V and 3 bases from J, leaving 8 bases between. The length of the CDR3 is 13 residues. CDR3 bases: TGCGCCAGCAGCCCGGGGAAGACAGATACGCAGTATTTT. It yields the protein CASSPGKTDTQYF.

The CDR3 reads CSVRDRGRGETQYF. The DNA for the CDR3 is TGCAGCGTCAGGGACAGGGGGCGGGGAGAGACCCAGTACTTC. The chain has TRBV29-1 and TRBJ2-5; 12 bases are shared with TRBD1. CDR3 size: 14 residues. V lost 6 bases to trimming and J lost 4 bases; unmatched junction nucleotides: 6. The germline V gene encodes CDR1 SQVTM and CDR2 ANQGSEA. Full variable domain (missing parts from reference TRBV29-1 and TRBJ2-5): SAVISQKPSRDICQRGTSLTIQCQVDSQVTMMFWYRQQPGQSLTLIATANQGSEATYESGFVIDKFPISRPNLTFSTLTVSNMSPEDSSIYLCSVRDRGRGETQYFGPGTRLLVL.

The chain links TRBV7-2 to TRBJ2-5; D is unresolved. The germline V and J ends were trimmed by 6 bases and 1 base, with 12 bases remaining between them. Germline-derived CDR1 and CDR2 are SGHTA and FQGNSA. CDR3 size: 14 residues. Here the CDR3 reads CASSQGSTQETQYF. Written as DNA, the CDR3 is TGTGCCAGCAGTCAAGGGTCGACCCAAGAGACCCAGTACTTC.

This clonotype has a handful of counts. The genes are TRBV25-1 and TRBJ1-4, with 8 bases identical to TRBD1. Losses at the gene ends were 6 bases for V and 7 bases for J; bases not matched to a gene: 7. This CDR3 region has 14 residues. CDR1 is MGHDK, CDR2 SYGVNS, per germline. As DNA, the CDR3 is TGTGCCAGCAGCGACGGACAGGGCTTTGAAAAACTGTTTTTT. Its translation: CASSDGQGFEKLFF.

In its sample, this clonotype was seen many times. The chain couples TRBV5-8 to TRBJ2-1; either TRBD1 or TRBD2 may supply D (6 bases each). Trimming stripped 0 bases from V and 9 bases from J, with 10 bases between. This CDR3 spans 13 amino acids. Germline CDR1 and CDR2: SGHTS and YDEGEE. Here the CDR3 DNA reads TGTGCCAGCAGCTTGGGGGGGGCCGGTGAGCAGTTCTTC. Its translation is CASSLGGAGEQFF.

The rearrangement joins TRBV7-2 to TRBJ2-5, with TRBD2 matching over 8 bases. This CDR3 is built from 14 residues. CDR1 and CDR2 (germline): SGHTA, FQGNSA. Trimming took 6 bases from V and 3 from J; bases not matched to a gene: 6. The CDR3 sequence: CASRRGGMKETQYF. CDR3 DNA: TGTGCCAGCAGGCGCGGGGGGATGAAAGAGACCCAGTACTTC. Combining the CDR3 with reference TRBV7-2 and TRBJ2-5 gives the whole variable domain GAGVSQSPSNKVTEKGKDVELRCDPISGHTALYWYRQSLGQGLEFLIYFQGNSAPDKSGLPSDRFSAERTGGSVSTLTIQRTQQEDSAVYLCASRRGGMKETQYFGPGTRLLVL.

This clonotype was seen many times. The chain recombines TRBV7-2 with TRBJ2-1; D gene uncertain. Deletions cut 1 base from V and 8 bases from J, with 12 bases between. This CDR3 contains 14 residues. Germline V gene data show CDR1 as SGHTA and CDR2 as FQGNSA. The CDR3: CASSLGFGLDEQFF. CDR3 nucleotides: TGTGCCAGCAGCTTAGGATTTGGCTTGGATGAGCAGTTCTTC.

J is TRBJ2-1 and V is TRBV3-1, with TRBD2 matching over 12 bases. With 6 bases clipped from V and 6 bases from J, the junction kept 9 bases outside the gene matches. The CDR3 covers 16 residues. Germline V gene sequence: CDR1 LGHDT, CDR2 YNNKEL (reference sequence). CDR3 loop: CASSHLLAGGPNEQFF. Here the CDR3 DNA reads TGTGCCAGCAGTCACCTTCTAGCGGGGGGGCCCAATGAGCAGTTCTTC.

This clonotype showed up many times. This chain links TRBV9 with TRBJ2-3; 13 bases match TRBD2. Germline V gene sequence: CDR1 SGDLS, CDR2 YYNGEE. V was pared by 3 bases and J by 4 bases, with 11 bases of the junction left unmatched. The CDR3 totals 18 residues. This CDR3 is CASSAPGLAGRPPDTQYF. The CDR3, as DNA: TGTGCCAGCAGCGCGCCGGGACTAGCGGGGCGACCCCCAGATACGCAGTATTTT. The full variable domain, with the rest looked up from reference TRBV9 and TRBJ2-3, is DSGVTQTPKHLITATGQRVTLRCSPRSGDLSVYWYQQSLDQGLQFLIQYYNGEERAKGNILERFSAQQFPDLHSELNLSSLELGDSALYFCASSAPGLAGRPPDTQYFGPGTRLTVL.

This clonotype was recorded many times. The rearrangement uses TRBV9 and TRBJ1-3; no firm D call. This CDR3 has 15 amino acids. Germline CDR1 and CDR2: SGDLS and YYNGEE. V dropped 0 bases and J dropped 2 bases, with 9 bases sitting between them. The CDR3 spells CASSVEVGAGNTIYF. The CDR3 DNA is TGTGCCAGCAGCGTAGAGGTCGGGGCTGGAAACACCATATATTTT.

The V and J genes are TRBV4-1 and TRBJ1-1, with no clear D. Germline loops: CDR1 MGHRA, CDR2 YSYEKL. The CDR3 consists of 16 residues. Trimming removed 4 bases at V and 1 base at J, with 16 bases between. CDR3 sequence (DNA): TGCGCCAGCAGCCTCAACCCAAAGGCAGCGAACACTGAAGCTTTCTTT. Encoded protein: CASSLNPKAANTEAFF.

This clonotype was observed a handful of times. The V and J genes are TRBV12-3 or TRBV12-4 and TRBJ1-1; TRBD1 is a possible D gene (5 bases). The CDR3 loop spans 13 amino acids. V gave up 6 bases and J gave up 5 bases, with 13 bases separating them. The CDR3 here is CASSATGWTEAFF. In nucleotides, the CDR3 is TGTGCCAGCAGCGCCACAGGATGGACTGAAGCTTTCTTT.

The J gene is TRBJ1-4, the V gene TRBV5-1, with D maybe TRBD1 (5 bases). This CDR3 comprises 15 residues. The V end lost 2 bases, the J end lost 5 bases, and 13 bases lay between the germline ends. Germline-derived CDR1 and CDR2 are SGHRS and YFSETQ. This CDR3 reads CASSLFGGGNEKLFF. The CDR3 DNA is TGCGCCAGCAGCTTATTCGGGGGAGGAAATGAAAAACTGTTTTTT.

This clonotype was observed at least ten times. The V and J genes are TRBV19 and TRBJ2-4; a possible D gene is TRBD2 (6 bases). CDR1 and CDR2 (germline): LNHDA, SQIVND (reference sequence). Trimming pared 3 bases from V and 9 bases from J, leaving 12 bases between. The CDR3 sequence is 13 residues long. CDR3 region: CASSIGRMSIQYF. Written as DNA, the CDR3 is TGTGCCAGTAGTATTGGGAGGATGAGCATTCAGTACTTC.

This chain connects TRBV11-2 to TRBJ2-3, with D tentatively TRBD2 (5 bases). The CDR3 contains 14 residues. With 8 bases removed from V and 5 bases from J, the gap between germline ends came to 17 bases. CDR1 and CDR2 from the germline V gene are SGHAT and FQNNGV. CDR3 nucleotides: TGTGCCAGCGGGAGACCCGCGTCGGTAGATACGCAGTATTTT. As protein: CASGRPASVDTQYF.